The source of this TCR beta chain is a study of T cells after posttransplantation cyclophosphamide. A marrow graft followed busulfan-fludarabine conditioning, with cyclophosphamide on days +3 and +4. On this clone itself: Its antigen is as yet unknown.

The CDR3 length is 14 residues. Study-level points and caveats: TRB overlap between skin or GI tissue T cells and blood was limited.

Here immunoSEQ multiplex PCR was the method, and the copy in TCRdb shows in-frame clones only, minus some. The sample contains 15,000 to 20,000 clones, about 90% of which appear only once. The receptor comes from a male patient between 55 and 70 years old who received an allogeneic stem cell transplant from a related donor and was CMV-positive. The T cells may partly be graft donor cells. The sample consisted of CD4+ T cells sorted from blood, taken after allogeneic stem cell transplant with posttransplant cyclophosphamide. The rearrangement links TRBV12-2 to TRBJ2-1; the table's D call, TRBD2, was not checked against the DNA. TRBV12-2 is a listed pseudogene. The CDR3 DNA sequence: TGTGCAAGTCGCATCGGGACTAAAGACAATGAGCAGTTCTTC. Translated: CASRIGTKDNEQFF.